Following are 20 T cell receptor beta chains from one sample sequenced in a study of blood T cells in healthy people across ages. The second PCR ran about 6 to 11 cycles with a sample-barcoded 5' primer and J-beta primers. TCRdb redid the calling of the 5' RACE reads with MiXCR, one entry per CDR3 protein. This sample has about 1.1 million distinct CDR3 sequences, with roughly two fifths found just once. Specimen: blood. The receptors derive from a man aged 18 to 30 in good health.

This chain links TRBV14 with TRBJ1-2, with D perhaps matching TRBD1 (5 bases). V gave up 0 bases and J gave up 0 bases, with 8 bases separating them. Germline CDR1 and CDR2: SGHDN and FVKESK. There are 15 residues in the CDR3. CDR3 sequence (DNA): TGTGCCAGCAGCCAAGATGGGACGGCTAACTATGGCTACACCTTC. This codes for CASSQDGTANYGYTF.

This clonotype has a handful of counts. The chain recombines TRBV6-6 with TRBJ1-1; D ambiguous. Germline loops: CDR1 MNHNY, CDR2 SVGAGI (reference sequence). V gave up 5 bases and J gave up 6 bases, with 7 bases separating them. The CDR3 loop spans 11 amino acids. The CDR3 DNA reads TGTGCCAGCAGTCCCACCGCTGAAGCTTTCTTT. Protein product: CASSPTAEAFF.

This clonotype came up a few times. This chain uses TRBV7-9 with TRBJ1-1; possibly TRBD1 for D (5 bases). Germline-derived CDR1 and CDR2 are SEHNR and FQNEAQ (reference sequence). V was shortened by 7 bases and J by 2 bases, with 14 bases between the two germline ends. The CDR3 runs to 14 residues. The CDR3 here is CASTPSGKNTEAFF. The CDR3 bases are TGTGCCAGCACCCCTTCAGGGAAAAACACTGAAGCTTTCTTT.

The chain combines TRBV10-3 with TRBJ1-1; unclear D gene. V dropped 0 bases and J dropped 1 base, with 9 bases sitting between them. In germline, CDR1 is ENHRY, CDR2 SYGVKD. CDR3 length: 15 amino acids. In DNA form, the CDR3 reads TGTGCCATCAGTGAGTCGATGGTCGAGAACACTGAAGCTTTCTTT. Its translation is CAISESMVENTEAFF.

This clonotype was recorded many times. The chain combines TRBV12-3 or TRBV12-4 with TRBJ1-2; 10 bases map to TRBD1. V shed 5 bases, J shed 4 bases, and the junction held 4 bases outside the gene matches. The CDR3 is 14 amino acids. The CDR3 DNA reads as TGTGCCAGCAGTCCGGGACAGGGGCCCTATGGCTACACCTTC. Its translation is CASSPGQGPYGYTF.

This clonotype appeared a few times. The chain links TRBV6-5 to TRBJ2-3, with D tentatively TRBD1 or TRBD2 (7 bases each). The V end was cut by 4 bases, the J end by 1 base, with 15 bases between. The CDR3 extends over 16 amino acids. Germline CDR1 MNHEY, CDR2 SVGAGI. The CDR3 region is CASSSIRGGGTDTQYF. CDR3 in DNA: TGTGCCAGCAGTTCCATCAGGGGGGGTGGCACAGATACGCAGTATTTT.

This clonotype was detected only a few times. In DNA form, the CDR3 reads TGCGCCAGCAGCCAAGATCCGGCAGATAGCTCCTACAATGAGCAGTTCTTC. This gives the protein CASSQDPADSSYNEQFF. The chain couples TRBV4-3 to TRBJ2-1; D remains ambiguous. V was pared by 0 bases and J by 0 bases, with 12 bases between. The CDR3 spans 17 residues. CDR1 and CDR2 from the germline V gene are LGHNA and YSLEER.

The chain carries TRBV12-3 or TRBV12-4 and TRBJ2-2, with 8 bases that match TRBD1. The CDR3 contains 18 residues. Unmatched junction bases numbered 14, after V lost 3 bases and J lost 5 bases. CDR3 bases: TGTGCCAGCAGTTTCCCCCCAGGGGGCCCGTCCCGGACCGGGGAGCTGTTTTTT. It codes for CASSFPPGGPSRTGELFF.

This clonotype was observed at least ten times. V gene TRBV19 combines with J gene TRBJ2-5; possible D gene TRBD1, 5 bases. CDR3 length: 12 residues. Germline V gene data show CDR1 as LNHDA and CDR2 as SQIVND (reference sequence). Trimming shortened V by 9 bases and J by 2 bases, and 10 bases separated the two germline ends. The CDR3 is CASQGSQETQYF. In nucleotides, the CDR3 is TGTGCCAGCCAGGGCAGTCAAGAGACCCAGTACTTC.

This clonotype was found a few times. The V call is TRBV12-3 or TRBV12-4, the J call TRBJ2-3; possible D gene TRBD1, 6 bases. Trimming took off 5 bases at V and 5 bases at J, with 11 bases between the two ends. The CDR3 totals 13 residues. CDR3 nucleotide sequence: TGTGCCAGCAGTGAAGGACAGCAAGATACGCAGTATTTT. Its protein product is CASSEGQQDTQYF.

This clonotype was seen more than once but under ten times. The V gene is TRBV15, the J gene TRBJ1-1; D may be TRBD1 (6 bases). The CDR3 runs to 14 residues. V lost 5 bases and J 3 bases, leaving 13 bases between the germline ends. Germline V gene lookup returns CDR1 LNHNV and CDR2 YYDKDF (reference sequence). CDR3 bases: TGTGCCACCAGCGCCAGAAGACAGGACACTGAAGCTTTCTTT. Protein: CATSARRQDTEAFF.

The J gene is TRBJ2-3, the V gene TRBV3-1; 7 bases align to TRBD1. The CDR3 has 15 residues. CDR1 is LGHDT, CDR2 YNNKEL, per germline (reference sequence). V dropped 6 bases and J dropped 0; count of bases not matched to a gene: 6. CDR3 in DNA: TGTGCCAGCAGACCCGGGACAGCCAGCACAGATACGCAGTATTTT. This sequence encodes CASRPGTASTDTQYF.

The chain joins TRBV28 to TRBJ1-4, with 9 nucleotides matching TRBD1. Trimming removed 5 bases from V and 7 bases from J; junction bases left unmatched: 8. This CDR3 is built from 15 residues. CDR1 MDHEN and CDR2 SYDVKM come from the germline V gene. The CDR3 is CASSGDRVGVEKLFF. In DNA, the CDR3 is TGTGCCAGCAGTGGGGACAGGGTGGGCGTTGAAAAACTGTTTTTT.

This rearrangement joins TRBV20-1 to TRBJ1-5, with D unclear. V gave up 6 bases and J gave up 2 bases, with 20 bases separating them. Germline lookup yields CDR1 DFQATT and CDR2 SNEGSKA (reference sequence). This CDR3 is 16 amino acids long. CDR3 coding DNA: TGCAGTGCCTCGTATCCAAAGGGTGCGGGCAATCAGCCCCAGCATTTT. Protein: CSASYPKGAGNQPQHF.

This rearrangement joins TRBV6-5 to TRBJ1-1; no clear D gene. The V and J ends lost 7 bases and 2 bases respectively, with 11 bases between them. CDR1 is MNHEY and CDR2 is SVGAGI in the germline V gene. The CDR3 runs 13 residues. The CDR3 sequence: CASIMDGNTEAFF. CDR3 sequence (DNA): TGTGCCAGCATCATGGATGGAAACACTGAAGCTTTCTTT.

This sequence joins TRBV11-2 and TRBJ1-2; D gene unclear. Looked up from germline, CDR1 is SGHAT and CDR2 is FQNNGV. The CDR3 length is 14 residues. With 5 bases removed from V and 8 bases from J, the gap between germline ends came to 18 bases. CDR3 DNA sequence: TGTGCCAGCAGCCCGGTCGCCAGTCTGGGCGGCTACACCTTC. Translated: CASSPVASLGGYTF.

This clonotype was seen only once. The V gene is TRBV20-1, the J gene TRBJ2-3; 7 nucleotides line up with TRBD2. This CDR3 spans 15 amino acids. The V gene's germline CDR1 is DFQATT and CDR2 SNEGSKA (reference sequence). V dropped 0 bases and J dropped 4; count of bases not matched to a gene: 7. CDR3 sequence (DNA): TGCAGTGCTAGAGATCAGCTAGCGGCCCCAGATACGCAGTATTTT. It specifies CSARDQLAAPDTQYF.

The rearrangement links TRBV6-6 to TRBJ2-3; D may be TRBD2 (5 bases). Deletions cut 2 bases from V and 4 bases from J, with 7 bases between. Germline lookup yields CDR1 MNHNY and CDR2 SVGAGI (reference sequence). This CDR3 comprises 13 residues. The CDR3 sequence: CASSYGRPDTQYF. The CDR3 DNA follows: TGTGCCAGCAGTTACGGGAGACCAGATACGCAGTATTTT.

Only a few counts were recorded for this clonotype. This chain links TRBV5-1 with TRBJ1-4; D perhaps matches TRBD1 (5 bases). The germline V and J ends were trimmed by 3 bases and 7 bases, with 16 bases remaining between them. This CDR3 has 15 amino acids. The germline CDR1 and CDR2 sequences are SGHRS and YFSETQ. The CDR3 region has the DNA TGCGCCAGCAGCTCGGCCGGGGACGGTGGTGAAAAACTGTTTTTT. It encodes CASSSAGDGGEKLFF.

This chain links TRBV10-3 with TRBJ1-1; the D gene is possibly TRBD1 (6 bases). Per the germline V gene, CDR1 is ENHRY and CDR2 is SYGVKD. The CDR3 runs to 14 residues. Between the trimmed V and J ends, which lost 10 bases and 5 bases, there was a span of 20 bases. The CDR3 DNA is TGTGCCACCAAATTGGAAGGGGGAGGGACTGAAGCTTTCTTT. It yields the protein CATKLEGGGTEAFF.